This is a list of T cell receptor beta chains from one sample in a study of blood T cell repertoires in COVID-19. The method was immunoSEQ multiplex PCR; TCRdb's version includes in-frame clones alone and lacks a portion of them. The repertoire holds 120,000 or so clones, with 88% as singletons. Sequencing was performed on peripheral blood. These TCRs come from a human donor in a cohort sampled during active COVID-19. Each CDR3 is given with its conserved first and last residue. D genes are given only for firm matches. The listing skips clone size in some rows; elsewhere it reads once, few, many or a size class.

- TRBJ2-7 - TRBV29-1 TGCAGCGTTGGCCGCGGGGTGAGCGAGCAGTACTTC CSVGRGVSEQYF
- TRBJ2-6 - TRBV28 TGTGCCAGCAGTTTAATAGGAAGCGGTCCTGGGGCCAACGTCCTGACTTTC CASSLIGSGPGANVLTF
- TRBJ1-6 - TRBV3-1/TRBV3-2 TGTGCCAGCAGCAAGGGGTTAGGTTCACCCCTCCACTTT CASSKGLGSPLHF
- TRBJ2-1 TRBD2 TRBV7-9 TGTGCCAGCAGCACTAGCGGGAGCTCCTACAATGAGCAGTTCTTC CASSTSGSSYNEQFF
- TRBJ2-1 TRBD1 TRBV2 TGTGCCAGCAGTGAAGCGCCGACAGGGGTTTGGAATGAGCAGTTCTTC CASSEAPTGVWNEQFF
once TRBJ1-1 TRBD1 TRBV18 TGTGCCAGCTACCCGGGACAGGGGGCTATTGAAGCTTTCTTT CASYPGQGAIEAFF
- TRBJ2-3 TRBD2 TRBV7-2 TGTGCCAGCAGCTTCGGGAGGGGAGATACGCAGTATTTT CASSFGRGDTQYF
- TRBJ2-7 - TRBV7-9 TGTGCCAGCAGCACCGACGGAGTCTACGAGCAGTACTTC CASSTDGVYEQYF
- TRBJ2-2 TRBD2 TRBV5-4 TGTGCCAGCAGCTTTCTAGCGGGAGTAGGTGTCGGGGAGCTGTTTTTT CASSFLAGVGVGELFF
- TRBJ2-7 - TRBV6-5 TGTGCCAGCAGTTACTCCGCAGGGGCCTACGAGCAGTACTTC CASSYSAGAYEQYF
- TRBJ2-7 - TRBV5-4 TGTGCCAGCAGCTTTGGGGGAGGACAGGTTGGCGAGCAGTACTTC CASSFGGGQVGEQYF
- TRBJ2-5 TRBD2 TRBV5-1 TGCGCCAGCAGCCCGGGACTAGCGGGGGAATTGACCCAGTACTTC CASSPGLAGELTQYF
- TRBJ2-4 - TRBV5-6 TGTGCCAGCAGCCGGGAACTAGCCAAAAACATTCAGTACTTC CASSRELAKNIQYF
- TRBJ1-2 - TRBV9 TGTGCCAGCAGCGGCTTGGGGGGAAGGAATGGCTACACCTTC CASSGLGGRNGYTF
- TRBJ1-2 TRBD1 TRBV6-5 TGTGCCAGCACCCAATGGAGGGGGCGAGGTGGCTACACCTTC CASTQWRGRGGYTF
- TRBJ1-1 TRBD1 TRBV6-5 TGTGCCAGCAGTCGACAGGGGGACTCTGAAGCTTTCTTT CASSRQGDSEAFF
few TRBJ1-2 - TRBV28 TGTGCCAGCAGTCTGGCGGCGAACTATGGCTACACCTTC CASSLAANYGYTF
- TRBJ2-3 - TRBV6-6 TGTGCCAGCAGTAACCGACTGAGCACAGATACGCAGTATTTT CASSNRLSTDTQYF
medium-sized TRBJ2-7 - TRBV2 TGTGGGAGCCGCGAGCAGTACTTC CGSREQYF
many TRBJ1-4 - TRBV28 TGTGCCAGCAGTCCTACAGCCGCAACTAATGAAAAACTGTTTTTT CASSPTAATNEKLFF
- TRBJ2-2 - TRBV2 TGTGCCAGCAAGCTCCCCGTGCACACCGGGGAGCTGTTTTTT CASKLPVHTGELFF
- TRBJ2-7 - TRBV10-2 TGCGCCAGCAGTGAGAACGGGGCGGGGTCCTACGAGCAGTACTTC CASSENGAGSYEQYF
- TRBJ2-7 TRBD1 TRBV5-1 TGCGCCAGCAGCTGGGGGTCCCGGGACAGGGGGCCTTACGAGCAGTACTTC CASSWGSRDRGPYEQYF
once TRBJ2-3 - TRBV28 TGTGCCAGCAGTTTTGGCCCCGTCCTCACAGATACGCAGTATTTT CASSFGPVLTDTQYF
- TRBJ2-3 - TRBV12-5 TGTGCTAGTGGTTTGGTTAACACAGATACGCAGTATTTT CASGLVNTDTQYF
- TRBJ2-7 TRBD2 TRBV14 TGTGCCAGCAGCCAAGATGGAACTAGCGGAACCTACGAGCAGTACTTC CASSQDGTSGTYEQYF
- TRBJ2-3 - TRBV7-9 TGTGCCAGCAGCTTAGAAGGGGACACAGATACGCAGTATTTT CASSLEGDTDTQYF
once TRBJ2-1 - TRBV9 TGTGCCGTAGGCCGGGAAAATGAGCAGTTCTTC CAVGRENEQFF
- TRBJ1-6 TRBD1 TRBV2 TGTGCCAGCAGGGGGGACAGGGGGAAAGGTTCACCCCTCCACTTT CASRGDRGKGSPLHF
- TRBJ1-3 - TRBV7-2 TGTGCCAGCAGCCCCATATTCCGTTCGGGGGGAAACACCATATATTTT CASSPIFRSGGNTIYF
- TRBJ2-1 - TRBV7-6 TGTGCCAGCAGTTCCCTGGGGAGAAACAATGAGCAGTTCTTC CASSSLGRNNEQFF
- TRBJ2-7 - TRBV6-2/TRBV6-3 TGTGCCAGCAGCGAACAGGCTTACGAGCAGTACTTC CASSEQAYEQYF
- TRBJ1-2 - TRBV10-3 TGTGCCATCACTGGTTATGAGAACTATGGCTACACCTTC CAITGYENYGYTF
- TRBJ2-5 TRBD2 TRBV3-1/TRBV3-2 TGTGCCAGCAGCCTCGCGCGGACTAGAAGGTCTGAGACCCAGTACTTC CASSLARTRRSETQYF
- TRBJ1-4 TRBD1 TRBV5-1 TGCGCCAGCCAGACAGGGACTAATGAAAAACTGTTTTTT CASQTGTNEKLFF
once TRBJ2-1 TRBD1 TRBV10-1 TGCGCCAGCAGTGGATACAGGGGTGGTGAGCAGTTCTTC CASSGYRGGEQFF
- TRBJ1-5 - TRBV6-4 TGTGCCAGCAGTCTCACAGACAATCAGCCCCAGCATTTT CASSLTDNQPQHF
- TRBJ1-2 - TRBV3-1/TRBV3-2 TGTGCCAGCAGCCAAGCGGAGTATGGCTACACCTTC CASSQAEYGYTF
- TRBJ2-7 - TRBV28 TGTGCCAGCAGTCTTAGCGGAAGCTCCTACGAGCAGTACTTC CASSLSGSSYEQYF
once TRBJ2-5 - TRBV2 TGTGCCAGCAGTGAAGCGCTTCAGGGAGAGACCCAGTACTTC CASSEALQGETQYF